The rows below give T cell receptor beta chains drawn from one sample of a study of neoadjuvant nivolumab and ipilimumab in lung cancer. Using immunoSEQ multiplex PCR, the repertoire was profiled, and TCRdb retains in-frame clones only, with some absent. The sample shows tens of thousands of clones, around 89% of them seen only once. The sequences come from blood, collected before neoadjuvant nivolumab, alone or with ipilimumab. The receptor source for this set is an adult with non-small cell lung cancer. Some clones in this sample may be carry-over from other donors' samples. Both conserved end residues are part of each CDR3. D genes are given only for firm matches. The size of a clone is reported for some rows only, either as once, few or many, or as a class for expanded clones.

V gene,J gene,D gene,clone size,CDR3 DNA,CDR3 protein
TRBV7-6,TRBJ2-5,.,once,TGTGCCAGCAGTCATAGGGGGCAAGAGACCCAGTACTTC,CASSHRGQETQYF
TRBV2,TRBJ1-5,.,.,TGTGCCAGCAGTGAACCCGTCAGATTGGGCAATCAGCCCCAGCATTTT,CASSEPVRLGNQPQHF
TRBV30,TRBJ2-7,.,.,TGTGCCTATGTTTCGGGCGTCAGCTCCTACGAGCAGTACTTC,CAYVSGVSSYEQYF
TRBV18,TRBJ2-5,.,once,TGTGCCAGCTCACTGGATGGGGAAATCCGGGAGACCCAGTACTTC,CASSLDGEIRETQYF
TRBV7-3,TRBJ2-7,TRBD1,.,TGTGCCAGCAGCCCCGGGACAGGGGGTGAGCAGTACTTC,CASSPGTGGEQYF
TRBV19,TRBJ1-4,.,.,TGTGCCAGTAGTTGGACTCTAGGGGGTGAAAAACTGTTTTTT,CASSWTLGGEKLFF
TRBV5-1,TRBJ2-1,.,.,TGCGCCGCTGGGGGGGCCGGGAATGAGCAGTTCTTC,CAAGGAGNEQFF
TRBV30,TRBJ1-3,.,.,TGTGCCTGGAGTGTGAACTCTGGAAACACCATATATTTT,CAWSVNSGNTIYF
TRBV19,TRBJ2-3,TRBD1,.,TGTGCCAGTAGTATACAGGGGGCGCAGGATACGCAGTATTTT,CASSIQGAQDTQYF
TRBV6-6,TRBJ2-6,.,.,TGTGCCAGCAGCGGAACAGCTACTGGGGCCAACGTCCTGACTTTC,CASSGTATGANVLTF
TRBV19,TRBJ2-1,TRBD2,.,TGTGCCAGTAGTATCCCTATAGCGGGACTCTACAATGAGCAGTTCTTC,CASSIPIAGLYNEQFF
TRBV2,TRBJ2-1,TRBD2,.,TGTGCCAGCAGTAGGACTAGCGGGGGGCTGGGGCAGTTCTTC,CASSRTSGGLGQFF
TRBV4-1,TRBJ2-7,.,.,TGCGCCAGCAGCCAAGCCGGAGGGGGCTTCCACGAGCAGTACTTC,CASSQAGGGFHEQYF
TRBV7-2,TRBJ2-1,TRBD2,.,TGTGCCAGCAGCAGAGGTGGGACTACTTCCAATGAGCAGTTCTTC,CASSRGGTTSNEQFF
TRBV7-6,TRBJ2-2,TRBD1,.,TGTGCCAGCAGCCTTCGACAGGGAACTTATCCAAATACCGGGGAGCTGTTTTTT,CASSLRQGTYPNTGELFF
TRBV5-4,TRBJ2-7,TRBD1,.,TGTGCCAGCAGCCCTAAGGGCCGGACAGGGGTCTACGAGCAGTACTTC,CASSPKGRTGVYEQYF
TRBV12-5,TRBJ2-7,TRBD1,.,TGTGCTAGTGCCTTACAGGGGGCGTACGAGCAGTACTTC,CASALQGAYEQYF
TRBV30,TRBJ2-1,TRBD2,.,TGTGCCTTTACAACCGGGACTAGAAGTTCCAATGAGCAGTTCTTC,CAFTTGTRSSNEQFF